This TCR beta chain was found in a study of shared clonotypes between healthy human individuals (dated by TCRdb to the early 2020s). The study in broad terms: The cohort comprised a couple of women and a few men aged 18 to 49 years. For each donor, CD4 naive and CD4 memory were each given three plates, CD8 naive was given two plates, and CD8 memory was given one plate. Blood TCR repertoires of a handful of healthy adults were deeply sequenced to estimate repertoire size and the extent of clonotype sharing between individuals. Different laboratories and diverse techniques were used to prepare libraries and sequence TCR repertoires, to increase sequencing depth and limit assay-specific biases. Between about 0.8 and 8.9 billion PBMCs per donor were obtained by leukapheresis.

The CDR3 goes from the cysteine to the phenylalanine over 15 residues. Only the CDR3 DNA is retained, 45 bases long and in frame from the first base. The germline V gene sets CDR1 to SGHRS and CDR2 to YFSETQ. A distance of 18 bases separates the germline ends of V and J, which lose 5 bases and 3 bases respectively. Using the deep immunoSEQ assay, multiplex PCR amplified TCR CDR3 regions from genomic DNA. Extracted genomic DNA from each cell subset was spread evenly across all wells of several immunoSEQ 96-well plates, with each plate serving as a replicate. Each replicate PCR for sorted subsets received about 210 ng genomic DNA, equal to roughly 33,000 T cell genomes. The purified libraries were quantified using a Qubit 3.0 fluorometer, sized with a Bioanalyzer 2100, and then quantified again using the KAPA Library Quantification kit. Each immunoSEQ 96-well plate was sequenced on its own single-read 150-cycle Illumina NextSeq 550 flow cell. The paper's processing steps were these. Because only junctional sequences without quality scores were contained in the immunoSEQ output, filtering matching that applied to full-length reads could not be performed. To assign V/J genes and CDR3, sequences were annotated using PyIR, a Python wrapper for IgBLAST v1.9, with IMGT germline references. Reads were removed for weak V/J assignments (E-value above 1e-6), missing CDR3, stop codons, out-of-frame junctions, or ambiguous translated residues. V3J clonotypes were defined as sequences sharing the same inferred V gene, J gene, and CDR3 amino acid sequence. Percentage overlap between repertoires was calculated by dividing the number of shared unique clonotypes by the size of the smaller repertoire. Three approaches were used to assess repertoire richness: RTK rarefaction, the Chao1 estimator, and Recon v2.1 estimates of unobserved clonotypes. Generation probabilities were computed with OLGA for all TCRbeta clonotypes obtained by the gDNA method from several donors. TCRdb provides this immuneACCESS table in a form limited to in-frame rearrangements. Some clones are lacking; in checked studies, under half of them reflect an unresolved V gene, and why the rest are absent is not known. The V and J calls and the clone size are those of that table, but D and trimming were determined from the DNA. For this sample the table gives more than 2,000,000 clones, of which around 90% were detected only once. In total, the top ten clones hold more than 0.12% of the sample.

Note on this clone: No cognate antigen has been identified for it. Base qualities are missing; no much larger clone stands one base away.

Healthy HIV-negative adults with no recently reported acute infections or vaccinations were included as donors. Every donor was a Caucasian adult living in Nashville, Tennessee, USA. CD4+ T cells were enriched by magnetic negative selection, after which naive cells were positively selected on CD45RA and the negative fraction was taken as the memory subset. Blood was obtained by leukapheresis, after which PBMCs were separated by Ficoll-Histopaque density gradient centrifugation and cryopreserved in liquid nitrogen vapor phase. Purity and quantity of every magnetically sorted T cell population were checked by analytical flow cytometry. From each sorted fraction, genomic DNA was isolated and quantified by UV absorbance on a Nanodrop 2000c. What the authors observed across the whole study: Incomplete sequencing was indicated by rarefaction of sorted-subset datasets, despite the large sequencing depth. Based on pairwise subsampling, the degree of clonotype sharing among donors was expected to be affected by sequencing depth. Compared with non-shared clonotypes, the clonotypes found in all four sorted-subset donors had higher generation probabilities. Larger estimated clonotype richness was generally found for naive subsets than for memory subsets. Because the study included a small number of donors, the genetic and exposure-history diversity represented was limited. Sampling was restricted to blood, and TCR repertoires in tissues likely differ from the TCR repertoires found in blood. About 5% of naive CD4, 3.5% of naive CD8, about 2.4% of memory CD4, and approximately 0.39% of memory CD8 clonotypes were shared across several donors.

This TCR came from a man between 18 and 35 years old in good health. Sequenced: naive CD4+ T cells sorted from blood. The cell subset or site label, read with the paper, signifies: CD45RA+ positively selected. The rearrangement combines TRBV5-1 with TRBJ2-7; a tentative D call is TRBD2 (5 bases match). Here the CDR3 is given as CASSSWTGLGYEQYF. The DNA reads TGCGCCAGCAGTTCCTGGACTGGATTAGGCTACGAGCAGTACTTC.